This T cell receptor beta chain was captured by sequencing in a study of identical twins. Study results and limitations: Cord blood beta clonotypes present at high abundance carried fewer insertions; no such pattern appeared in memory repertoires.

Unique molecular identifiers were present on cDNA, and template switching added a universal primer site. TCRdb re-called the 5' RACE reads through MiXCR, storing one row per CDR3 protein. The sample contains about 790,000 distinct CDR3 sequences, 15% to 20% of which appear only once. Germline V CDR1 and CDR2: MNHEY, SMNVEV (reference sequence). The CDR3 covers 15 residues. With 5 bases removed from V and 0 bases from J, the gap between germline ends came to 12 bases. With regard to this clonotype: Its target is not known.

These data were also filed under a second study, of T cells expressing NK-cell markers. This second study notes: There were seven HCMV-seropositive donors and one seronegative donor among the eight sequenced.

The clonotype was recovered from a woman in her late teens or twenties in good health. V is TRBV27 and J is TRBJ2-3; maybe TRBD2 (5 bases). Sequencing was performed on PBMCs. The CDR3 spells CASSTYSGSTDTQYF. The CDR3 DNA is TGTGCCAGCAGTACATACTCGGGGAGCACAGATACGCAGTATTTT.